This TCR beta chain emerged from a study of cytomegalovirus exposure and HLA in healthy donors. Broader study findings: Reports state that TCR beta sequences accurately predicted most subjects' HLA-A and HLA-B alleles. A later analysis associated 16,951 TCR beta sequences with HLA alleles at a 0.05 false discovery rate.

Note on this clone: Its antigen is not known.

PCR primers comprised 60 Vbeta and 13 Jbeta primers. Method: immunoSEQ multiplex PCR; TCRdb's copy keeps in-frame clones and lacks some. The table shows roughly 87,000 clones, with roughly 80% occurring only once. Sequences were obtained from PBMCs. The source is a woman between 35 and 50 years old in good health and CMV-seropositive.

The DNA of the CDR3 is TGTGCCAGCAGCGAATCCCCGGGGGGTACAAACAATGAGCAGTTCTTC. The encoded protein is CASSESPGGTNNEQFF. The chain carries TRBV7-9 and TRBJ2-1, with 7 bases lining up with TRBD2. J was trimmed by 5 bases and V by 5 bases; bases with no gene match: 12. In germline, CDR1 is SEHNR, CDR2 FQNEAQ (reference sequence). This CDR3 is 16 amino acids long. The complete variable domain, with remaining parts taken from reference TRBV7-9 and TRBJ2-1, reads DTGVSQNPRHKITKRGQNVTFRCDPISEHNRLYWYRQTLGQGPEFLTYFQNEAQLEKSRLLSDRFSAERPKGSFSTLEIQRTEQGDSAMYLCASSESPGGTNNEQFFGPGTRLTVL.